This TCR beta chain was captured in a study of response to subunit inactivated influenza vaccine. Study-level results: Seasonal influenza vaccination, on each occasion, was suggested by the authors to recruit few new T cells.

TCRdb processed the RT-PCR reads anew with MiXCR; each CDR3 protein has one entry. There are a few hundred thousand distinct CDR3 sequences in the sample; 14% occur only once, and around 10% lies in the top ten. The V gene's germline CDR1 is MGHRA and CDR2 YSYEKL. The CDR3 length is 16 residues. Trimming pared 0 bases from V and 4 bases from J, leaving 16 bases between. This clonotype was found many times. Its antigen remains unidentified. The TCR originated in a man over 45 who received an inactivated influenza vaccine. The sequenced sample was PBMCs from blood, obtained about 11 days after vaccination. The chain recombines TRBV4-1 with TRBJ2-7; D may be TRBD1 (6 bases). The CDR3 region is CASSQENPGHGYEQYF. The CDR3 region has the DNA TGCGCCAGCAGCCAAGAAAATCCGGGACACGGATACGAGCAGTACTTC.